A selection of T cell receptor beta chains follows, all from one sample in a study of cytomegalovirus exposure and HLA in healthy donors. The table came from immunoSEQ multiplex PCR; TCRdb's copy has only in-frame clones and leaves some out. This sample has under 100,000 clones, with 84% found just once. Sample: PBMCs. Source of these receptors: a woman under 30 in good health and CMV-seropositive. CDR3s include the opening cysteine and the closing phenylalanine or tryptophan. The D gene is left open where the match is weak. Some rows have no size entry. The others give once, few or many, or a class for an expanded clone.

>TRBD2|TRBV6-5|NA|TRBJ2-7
TGTGCCAGCAGTTACGGGTCGAGCGGGGGTACCTACGAGCAGTACTTC
CASSYGSSGGTYEQYF
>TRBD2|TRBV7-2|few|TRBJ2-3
TGTGCCAGCAGCTTAACTCCTAGCGGGGATCCGCAGTATTTT
CASSLTPSGDPQYF
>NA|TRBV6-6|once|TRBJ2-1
TGTGCCAGCAGTTATTCCGGGAACAATGAGCAGTTCTTC
CASSYSGNNEQFF
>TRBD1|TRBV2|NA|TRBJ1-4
TGTGCCAGCAGTGGACAGGGGGCAACTAATGAAAAACTGTTTTTT
CASSGQGATNEKLFF
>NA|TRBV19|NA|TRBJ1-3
TGTGCCAGTAGTCCCACGACAGAGAACACCATATATTTT
CASSPTTENTIYF
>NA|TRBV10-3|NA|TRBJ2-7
TGTGCCATCAGTGAGAGTTCAGGGCCCAACTACGAGCAGTACTTC
CAISESSGPNYEQYF
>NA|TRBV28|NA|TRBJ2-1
TGTGCCAGCAGCCTCGGACTACTGGGGGAGCAGTTCTTC
CASSLGLLGEQFF
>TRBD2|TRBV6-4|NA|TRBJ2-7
TGTGCCAGCAGTGACCGCGGGGGAAGGAGCGAGCAGTACTTC
CASSDRGGRSEQYF
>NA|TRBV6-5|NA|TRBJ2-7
TGTGCCAGCAGAGAACTACCCGGGTCGGCCAACGAGCAGTACTTC
CASRELPGSANEQYF
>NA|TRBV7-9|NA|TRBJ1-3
TGTGCCAGCAGCTTAGTGAGGTCTGGAAACACCATATATTTT
CASSLVRSGNTIYF
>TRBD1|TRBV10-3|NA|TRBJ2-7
TGTGCCAGCAGTCCCGGGGACAGTGGCTACGAGCAGTACTTC
CASSPGDSGYEQYF
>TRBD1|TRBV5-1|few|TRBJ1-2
TGCGCCAGCAGCTTGGGGGCCCGGGACAGGCTTGGCTACACCTTC
CASSLGARDRLGYTF
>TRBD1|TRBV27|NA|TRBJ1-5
TGTGCCAGCAGTCGCCACCAGGGGGCTGGGGGCAATCAGCCCCAGCATTTT
CASSRHQGAGGNQPQHF
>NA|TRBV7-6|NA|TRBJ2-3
TGTGCCAGCAGCTGGAGTCTGGCGGATACGCAGTATTTT
CASSWSLADTQYF
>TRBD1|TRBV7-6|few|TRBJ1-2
TGTGCCAGCAGCTTGTTACCAGGGGGAGGCTATGGCTACACCTTC
CASSLLPGGGYGYTF
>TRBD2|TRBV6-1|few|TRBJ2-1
TGTGCCAGCAACAAACTAGCGGGCGAGAACAATGAGCAGTTCTTC
CASNKLAGENNEQFF
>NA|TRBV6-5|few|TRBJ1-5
TGTGCCAGCAGGGAGGGCGGGAGCAATCAGCCCCAGCATTTT
CASREGGSNQPQHF